This TCR beta chain originates from a study of cytomegalovirus exposure and HLA in healthy donors. This PCR relied on a set of 60 Vbeta primers and 13 Jbeta primers. Generated by immunoSEQ multiplex PCR, the TCRdb table keeps only in-frame clones and is missing some. The sample lists 150,000 to 190,000 clones, approximately 80% seen once, with 5% to 7.5% in the top ten. General observations from the study: In vitro checks showed that a few CMV-associated chains really do target CMV antigens. TCR beta chains numbering roughly 150 were designated cytomegalovirus-associated.

Notes on this clone: Its antigen is as yet unknown.

The CDR3 is 12 residues long. Germline lookup yields CDR1 LNHDA and CDR2 SQIVND (reference sequence). V dropped 6 bases and J dropped 8 bases, with 12 bases sitting between them. V usage is TRBV19 and J usage is TRBJ2-3, with a weak D call TRBD2 (6 bases). This clonotype was sampled from a woman between 45 and 60 years old in good health and CMV-seropositive. The sequenced sample consisted of PBMCs. CDR3 sequence: CASRGLGGTQYF. The CDR3 bases are TGTGCCAGTAGAGGTTTGGGAGGTACGCAGTATTTT.